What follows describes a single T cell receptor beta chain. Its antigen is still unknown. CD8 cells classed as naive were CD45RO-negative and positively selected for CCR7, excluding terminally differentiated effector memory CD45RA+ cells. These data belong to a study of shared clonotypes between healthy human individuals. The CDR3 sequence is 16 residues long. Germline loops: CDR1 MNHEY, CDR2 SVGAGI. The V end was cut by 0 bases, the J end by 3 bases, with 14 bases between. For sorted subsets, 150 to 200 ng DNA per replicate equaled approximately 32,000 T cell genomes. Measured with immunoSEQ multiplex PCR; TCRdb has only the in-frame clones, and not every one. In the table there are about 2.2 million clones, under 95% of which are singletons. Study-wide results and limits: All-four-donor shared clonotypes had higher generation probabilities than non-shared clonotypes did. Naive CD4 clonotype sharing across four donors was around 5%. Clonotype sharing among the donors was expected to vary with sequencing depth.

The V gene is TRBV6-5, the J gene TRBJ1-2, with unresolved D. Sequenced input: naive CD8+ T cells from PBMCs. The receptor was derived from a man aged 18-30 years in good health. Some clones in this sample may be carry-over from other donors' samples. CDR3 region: CASSYSSFGDYYGYTF. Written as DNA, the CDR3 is TGTGCCAGCAGTTACTCGAGCTTTGGGGATTACTATGGCTACACCTTC.